This is a list of T cell receptor beta chains from one sample in a study of T-cell memory formation after mild COVID-19. TCRdb passed the 5' RACE reads through MiXCR, listing each CDR3 protein once. The data contain approximately 350,000 distinct CDR3 sequences, 10% to 15% of them singletons. Sequencing was carried out using PBMCs or a T cell subset sorted from them (not recorded which). Source of these receptors: a man aged 18 to 30 who had mild COVID-19 (a few samples of this study predate the infection). Cell type and time point are not known. Both conserved end residues are part of each CDR3. A D gene is named only where the DNA matches it firmly. Size values are once, few and many counts, or a class for expanded clones, and some rows have none.

D | J | size | V | DNA | CDR3
. | TRBJ1-1 | . | TRBV2 | TGTGCCAGCAAGGCGGACAGCAACACTGAAGCTTTCTTT | CASKADSNTEAFF
. | TRBJ2-1 | many | TRBV7-9 | TGTGCCAGCAGTCGCCTGAATGAGCAGTTCTTC | CASSRLNEQFF
TRBD1 | TRBJ1-2 | few | TRBV15 | TGTGCCACCAGCTCCCGAGGACAGGAAGCTAACTATGGCTACACCTTC | CATSSRGQEANYGYTF
. | TRBJ2-7 | many | TRBV7-2 | TGTGCCAGCGGACAAGACAGGAGCTCCTACGAGCAGTACTTC | CASGQDRSSYEQYF
TRBD1 | TRBJ1-1 | many | TRBV20-1 | TGCAGTGCTAGGGGACAGGGGTTCACTGAAGCTTTCTTT | CSARGQGFTEAFF
. | TRBJ2-7 | few | TRBV20-1 | TGCAGTGCTAGAGCGGAGGGCTACGAGCAGTACTTC | CSARAEGYEQYF
. | TRBJ2-2 | . | TRBV2 | TGTGCCAGCAGTGAAGCGCGGAACACCGGGGAGCTGTTTTTT | CASSEARNTGELFF
. | TRBJ2-2 | . | TRBV20-1 | TGCAGTGCTAGTTCCCCTTCCAGGGGGGAGCTGTTTTTT | CSASSPSRGELFF
TRBD2 | TRBJ2-3 | . | TRBV5-4 | TGTGCCAGCAGCTTGGGTAGCGGGGACACAGATACGCAGTATTTT | CASSLGSGDTDTQYF
. | TRBJ2-5 | many | TRBV29-1 | TGCAGCGTTGACCCAACCCGGAGTGGGGAGACCCAGTACTTC | CSVDPTRSGETQYF
. | TRBJ2-2 | many | TRBV6-2/TRBV6-3 | TGTGCCAGCAGTCAAGGACTCTATGCTCGACAACTCCCCCCCACTTACGCGAACACCGGGGAGCTGTTTTTT | CASSQGLYARQLPPTYANTGELFF
TRBD1 | TRBJ2-5 | . | TRBV4-1 | TGCGCCAGCAGCTCGCGGACAGGTCAAGAGACCCAGTACTTC | CASSSRTGQETQYF
. | TRBJ2-2 | . | TRBV12-3/TRBV12-4 | TGTGCCAGCAGTTGGACGGGGGTGAACACCGGGGAGCTGTTTTTT | CASSWTGVNTGELFF
TRBD1 | TRBJ2-3 | . | TRBV20-1 | TGCAGTGCTAGAGACGGACAGGGAATCCGTACGCAGTATTTT | CSARDGQGIRTQYF
. | TRBJ2-4 | few | TRBV7-8 | TGTGCCAGCAGCTTAGCGGCCCGGTCGATCCTAGCCAAAAACATTCAGTACTTC | CASSLAARSILAKNIQYF
TRBD2 | TRBJ2-7 | few | TRBV11-2 | TGTGCCAGCAGCTTAATGGGACTAGCGGGCTACGAGCAGTACTTC | CASSLMGLAGYEQYF
. | TRBJ2-6 | . | TRBV6-6 | TGTGCCAGCAGGCGACCAAACTCTGGGGCCAACGTCCTGACTTTC | CASRRPNSGANVLTF